This entry lists 27 T cell receptor beta chains sequenced from one sample in a study of blood T cell repertoires in COVID-19. This table comes from immunoSEQ multiplex PCR, and its TCRdb copy is limited to in-frame clones, with some not included. The profile shows 300,000 to 350,000 clones, over 80% of them singletons. The sample consisted of peripheral blood. Receptors originate from a man aged 30-40 years with COVID-19, enrolled during active disease.

The CDR3 region has the DNA TGTGCCAGCAGCCTTGGACTAGAGCAGTACGAGCAGTACTTC. Amino acid sequence: CASSLGLEQYEQYF. The chain employs TRBV5-4 and TRBJ2-7; TRBD2 agrees at 7 bases. The trim removed 4 bases at V and 4 bases at J, leaving 8 bases unmatched. Per germline, CDR1 SGHNT and CDR2 YYREEE (reference sequence). The CDR3 sequence is 14 residues long.

Points on this clone: Other DNA variants within this sample encode the same CDR3. The rearrangement links TRBV15 to TRBJ2-3; 7 nucleotides line up with TRBD1. Germline CDR1 reads LNHNV; CDR2 reads YYDKDF (reference sequence). V dropped 5 bases and J dropped 3; count of bases not matched to a gene: 5. The CDR3 runs 14 residues. CDR3 sequence (DNA): TGTGCCACCAGCCCGGGACAGTCAACAGATACGCAGTATTTT. It translates to CATSPGQSTDTQYF. The complete variable domain, with remaining parts taken from reference TRBV15 and TRBJ2-3, reads DAMVIQNPRYQVTQFGKPVTLSCSQTLNHNVMYWYQQKSSQAPKLLFHYYDKDFNNEADTPDNFQSRRPNTSFCFLDIRSPGLGDTAMYLCATSPGQSTDTQYFGPGTRLTVL.

This clone showed up just a few times. The chain joins TRBV9 to TRBJ1-4; 7 nucleotides line up with TRBD1. This CDR3 is built from 15 residues. Germline V gene data show CDR1 as SGDLS and CDR2 as YYNGEE. The V and J ends lost 4 bases and 5 bases, in that order; junction bases with no gene match: 8. CDR3 sequence reads: CASSPRAGGNEKLFF. In DNA form, the CDR3 reads TGTGCCAGCAGCCCCCGGGCAGGGGGGAATGAAAAACTGTTTTTT.

The CDR3 region has the DNA TGTGCCAGCAGCTTATCTGGTGGCGGGGGCGTTGAAGCTTTCTTT. Protein product: CASSLSGGGGVEAFF. The chain employs TRBV7-3 and TRBJ1-1; TRBD1 is a possible D gene (6 bases). The CDR3 extends over 15 amino acids. Between the trimmed V and J ends, which lost 2 bases and 7 bases, there was a span of 17 bases. The germline CDR1 and CDR2 sequences are SGHTA and FQGTGA. Drawing the rest from reference TRBV7-3 and TRBJ1-1, the complete variable domain is GAGVSQTPSNKVTEKGKYVELRCDPISGHTALYWYRQSLGQGPEFLIYFQGTGAADDSGLPNDRFFAVRPEGSVSTLKIQRTERGDSAVYLCASSLSGGGGVEAFFGQGTRLTVV.

V and J are TRBV5-1 and TRBJ2-5, with D tentatively TRBD1 (8 bases). CDR1 SGHRS and CDR2 YFSETQ come from the germline V gene. The V and J ends lost 4 bases and 2 bases respectively, with 18 bases between them. The CDR3 covers 16 residues. CDR3 loop: CASSPRTGRAQETQYF. The CDR3 nucleotides are TGCGCCAGCAGCCCCCGGACAGGGAGGGCACAAGAGACCCAGTACTTC.

The gene calls are TRBV27 and TRBJ2-3, with TRBD1 matching over 9 bases. Germline V gene data show CDR1 as MNHEY and CDR2 as SMNVEV (reference sequence). The CDR3 totals 15 residues. V was pared by 5 bases and J by 6 bases, with 9 bases of the junction left unmatched. The CDR3 sequence: CASSERNRGPDTQYF. The CDR3, as DNA: TGTGCCAGCAGTGAAAGGAACAGGGGGCCCGATACGCAGTATTTT.

This clone occurred once. This chain uses TRBV9 with TRBJ2-3; 15 bases are a match to TRBD2. V was pared by 4 bases and J by 0 bases, with 9 bases of the junction left unmatched. This CDR3 is built from 19 residues. CDR1 and CDR2 (germline): SGDLS, YYNGEE. The chain's CDR3 is CASSPRSGLAGGSTDTQYF. The CDR3 DNA reads as TGTGCCAGCAGCCCGCGCTCCGGACTAGCGGGAGGGAGCACAGATACGCAGTATTTT.

This clone has only one observation. The rearrangement uses TRBV5-1 and TRBJ2-1; D possibly corresponds to TRBD1 (5 bases). The germline CDR1 and CDR2 sequences are SGHRS and YFSETQ. This CDR3 has 15 residues. Trimming removed 1 base at V and 0 bases at J, with 8 bases between. The CDR3 DNA sequence: TGCGCCAGCAGCTTGACAGGCTTCTCCTACAATGAGCAGTTCTTC. Amino acids: CASSLTGFSYNEQFF.

This rearrangement joins TRBV18 to TRBJ1-4; maybe TRBD1 (6 bases). CDR3 length equals 19 residues. V lost 6 bases and J 0 bases, leaving 23 bases between the germline ends. The germline CDR1 and CDR2 sequences are KGHSH and LQKENI. The CDR3 sequence is CASSPSAGANPSTNEKLFF. CDR3 sequence (DNA): TGTGCCAGCTCCCCTTCGGCAGGGGCGAATCCATCAACTAATGAAAAACTGTTTTTT. The variable domain in full, completed from reference TRBV18 and TRBJ1-4, reads NAGVMQNPRHLVRRRGQEARLRCSPMKGHSHVYWYRQLPEEGLKFMVYLQKENIIDESGMPKERFSAEFPKEGPSILRIQQVVRGDSAAYFCASSPSAGANPSTNEKLFFGSGTQLSVL.

This chain joins TRBV29-1 and TRBJ1-2; weak D call: TRBD1 (5 bases). This CDR3 has 12 amino acids. Germline assignment: CDR1 SQVTM and CDR2 ANQGSEA. The CDR3 bases are TGCATCGCGGAAGGGGCGCGAGGAGGCTACACCTTC. It translates to CIAEGARGGYTF. The complete variable domain, with remaining parts taken from reference TRBV29-1 and TRBJ1-2, reads SAVISQKPSRDICQRGTSLTIQCQVDSQVTMMFWYRQQPGQSLTLIATANQGSEATYESGFVIDKFPISRPNLTFSTLTVSNMSPEDSSIYLCIAEGARGGYTFGSGTRLTVV.

The V and J genes are TRBV14 and TRBJ1-2; D is undetermined. V was trimmed by 0 bases and J by 8 bases, leaving 13 bases between them. Per the germline V gene, CDR1 is SGHDN and CDR2 is FVKESK. The CDR3 sequence is 14 residues long. The DNA of the CDR3 is TGTGCCAGCAGCCAAGACACCCGGGTGTGGGGCTACACCTTC. Residues: CASSQDTRVWGYTF.

This chain links TRBV30 with TRBJ2-7; tentative D call: TRBD2 (5 bases). CDR3 size: 16 residues. Germline V CDR1 and CDR2: GTSNPN, SVGIG (reference sequence). In nucleotides, the CDR3 is TGTGCTGGAAGGAAAGCGGCAGTGCATCCCTTGAGGGAGCAGTACTTC. It specifies CAGRKAAVHPLREQYF.

The chain carries TRBV7-3 and TRBJ2-7; 8 bases line up with TRBD1. This CDR3 has 13 residues. The germline CDR1 and CDR2 sequences are SGHTA and FQGTGA. V lost 3 bases to trimming and J lost 3 bases; unmatched junction nucleotides: 1. The CDR3 sequence: CASSFGQGYEQYF. CDR3 nucleotides: TGTGCCAGCAGCTTCGGACAGGGCTACGAGCAGTACTTC.

On this clone: This CDR3 is also generated by other DNA sequences in the sample. This rearrangement joins TRBV7-9 to TRBJ2-7; D is ambiguous. There are 13 residues in the CDR3. CDR1 and CDR2 from the germline V gene are SEHNR and FQNEAQ (reference sequence). The V end was cut by 0 bases, the J end by 3 bases, with 6 bases between. The CDR3 coding sequence is TGTGCCAGCAGCTTAGCGGGCAGCTACGAGCAGTACTTC. This gives the protein CASSLAGSYEQYF.

In this sample, this clone turned up a few times. The chain links TRBV7-9 to TRBJ1-3, with 7 bases identical to TRBD1. After removal of 4 bases from V and 0 bases from J, the junction contained 9 bases not matched to a gene. This CDR3 is built from 17 residues. Germline CDR1 is SEHNR and CDR2 is FQNEAQ (reference sequence). CDR3 nucleotide sequence: TGTGCCAGCAGCTCCCTCCCCGGACAGGTCTCTGGAAACACCATATATTTT. Its protein is CASSSLPGQVSGNTIYF.

The chain is built from TRBV7-9 and TRBJ2-1, with 7 nucleotides matching TRBD1. J was trimmed by 6 bases and V by 0 bases; bases with no gene match: 5. The CDR3 spans 15 residues. The germline V gene encodes CDR1 SEHNR and CDR2 FQNEAQ (reference sequence). This CDR3 is CASSLAGTVGNEQFF. The CDR3, as DNA: TGTGCCAGCAGCTTAGCTGGGACAGTGGGCAATGAGCAGTTCTTC.

The chain employs TRBV24-1 and TRBJ2-2, with D possibly matching TRBD1 (6 bases). In germline, CDR1 is KGHDR, CDR2 SFDVKD. The CDR3 is 16 residues long. The ends were cut back, 5 bases at V and 5 bases at J, with 17 bases in the middle. The CDR3 loop reads CATSVSQGHATGELFF. The DNA for the CDR3 is TGTGCCACCAGTGTATCACAGGGCCACGCAACCGGGGAGCTGTTTTTT.

The gene calls are TRBV25-1 and TRBJ2-3; 7 bases are a match to TRBD2. CDR1 and CDR2 from the germline V gene are MGHDK and SYGVNS. The V and J ends lost 10 bases and 2 bases, in that order; junction bases with no gene match: 12. The CDR3 has 15 amino acids. The CDR3 sequence: CATSHGSGVTDTQYF. CDR3 coding DNA: TGTGCCACCAGCCATGGGAGCGGGGTCACAGATACGCAGTATTTT.

The genes are TRBV6-5 and TRBJ1-6; 7 bases are a match to TRBD1. Germline-derived CDR1 and CDR2 are MNHEY and SVGAGI. V shed 6 bases and J 5 bases; nucleotides not matched to a gene: 4. The CDR3 extends over 14 amino acids. CDR3: CASRGGQNNSPLHF. CDR3 in DNA: TGTGCCAGCAGGGGGGGACAGAATAATTCACCCCTCCACTTT.

The genes are TRBV15 and TRBJ2-7; TRBD2 matches 7 bases. There are 14 residues in the CDR3. Germline values: CDR1 LNHNV, CDR2 YYDKDF (reference sequence). V lost 1 base to trimming and J lost 3 bases; unmatched junction nucleotides: 3. CDR3 bases: TGTGCCACCAGCAGAGTGGGAGGGGTCTACGAGCAGTACTTC. This gives the protein CATSRVGGVYEQYF.

The CDR3 protein is CASSPGQRVYEQYF. The CDR3 nucleotides read TGTGCCAGCAGCCCTGGACAGAGAGTCTACGAGCAGTACTTC. The chain is built from TRBV11-1 and TRBJ2-7; D is possibly TRBD1 (6 bases). This CDR3 is built from 14 residues. Germline V CDR1 and CDR2: SGHAT, FQDESV (reference sequence). V shed 5 bases and J shed 3 bases, with 14 bases lying between them.

This chain links TRBV7-9 with TRBJ1-1; D possibly corresponds to TRBD1 (6 bases). Trimming shortened V by 4 bases and J by 1 base, and 10 bases separated the two germline ends. The CDR3 has 14 residues. Germline V gives CDR1 SEHNR, CDR2 FQNEAQ (reference sequence). CDR3 protein: CASSSQGKNTEAFF. In DNA form, the CDR3 reads TGTGCCAGCAGCTCCCAGGGGAAGAACACTGAAGCTTTCTTT.

Here the CDR3 reads CASSLQGLGGNTIYF. The CDR3 region has the DNA TGTGCCAGCAGCCTGCAGGGGCTCGGAGGAAACACCATATATTTT. The rearrangement uses TRBV4-2 and TRBJ1-3; maybe TRBD1 (6 bases). The CDR3 is 15 amino acids. CDR1 and CDR2 from the germline V gene are LGHNA and YNFKEQ. V was trimmed by 4 bases and J by 4 bases, leaving 14 bases between them.

CDR3 DNA: TGCAGTGCATCTCAAGAGACCCAGTACTTC. Translation: CSASQETQYF. This chain links TRBV20-1 with TRBJ2-5; D is undetermined. The CDR3 loop spans 10 amino acids. CDR1 and CDR2 from the germline V gene are DFQATT and SNEGSKA (reference sequence). Trimming stripped 6 bases from V and 2 bases from J, with 4 bases between.

This clone was observed once. The chain links TRBV6-6 to TRBJ2-1; maybe TRBD2 (6 bases). The germline V gene has CDR1 MNHNY and CDR2 SVGAGI (reference sequence). This CDR3 contains 14 residues. V lost 9 bases, J lost 7 bases, and 19 bases lay in between. The CDR3 loop reads CASYGLGGRNEQFF. In DNA, the CDR3 is TGTGCCAGTTATGGTTTGGGGGGTAGGAATGAGCAGTTCTTC.

The rearrangement joins TRBV27 to TRBJ1-2; 8 positions match TRBD1. The CDR3 extends over 16 amino acids. In germline, CDR1 is MNHEY, CDR2 SMNVEV (reference sequence). With V trimmed by 6 bases and J by 5 bases, 14 bases remained unmatched. The CDR3 region has the DNA TGTGCCAGCAGATATGCCGGGACAGGCCCCGATTATGGCTACACCTTC. Translation gives CASRYAGTGPDYGYTF.

This clone was found once. The J gene is TRBJ2-3, the V gene TRBV7-8; 7 nucleotides agree with TRBD2. V was pared by 10 bases and J by 0 bases, with 13 bases of the junction left unmatched. Germline CDR1 and CDR2: SGHVS and FQNEAQ. The CDR3 has 16 amino acids. The CDR3 coding sequence is TGTGCCACTAGGGTTTTGGGGGGGAAAAGCACAGATACGCAGTATTTT. This sequence encodes CATRVLGGKSTDTQYF.